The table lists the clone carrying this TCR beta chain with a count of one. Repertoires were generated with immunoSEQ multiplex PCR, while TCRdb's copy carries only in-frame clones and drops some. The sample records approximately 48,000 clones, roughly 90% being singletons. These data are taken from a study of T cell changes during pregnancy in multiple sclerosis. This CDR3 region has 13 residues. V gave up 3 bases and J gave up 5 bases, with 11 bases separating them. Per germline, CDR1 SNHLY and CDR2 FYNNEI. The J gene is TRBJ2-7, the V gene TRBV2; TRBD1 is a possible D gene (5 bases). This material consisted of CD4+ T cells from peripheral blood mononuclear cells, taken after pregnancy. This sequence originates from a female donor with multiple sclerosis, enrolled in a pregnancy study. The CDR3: CASSDREGDEQYF. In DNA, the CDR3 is TGTGCCAGCAGTGACAGGGAAGGAGACGAGCAGTACTTC.